Shown below are 27 T cell receptor beta chains from a single sample sequenced in a study of CD8 T cells in Susac syndrome. Reverse transcription of roughly 0.5 to 1 ug RNA used random hexamers. TCRdb reprocessed the immunoSEQ multiplex PCR reads with MiXCR, giving one entry per CDR3 protein. The table lists roughly 120,000 distinct CDR3 sequences, 93% of them singletons. Material for sequencing was CD8+ T cells from PBMCs. The receptors stem from a human donor with multiple sclerosis.

This clonotype appeared a single time. V is TRBV7-3 and J is TRBJ2-1, with 13 nucleotides matching TRBD2. The CDR3 totals 17 residues. CDR1 is SGHTA, CDR2 FQGTGA, per germline. The V and J ends lost 5 bases and 5 bases, in that order; junction bases with no gene match: 9. This CDR3 is CASSPTSGGAGDNEQFF. The CDR3 DNA is TGTGCCAGCAGCCCAACTAGCGGGGGGGCCGGGGACAATGAGCAGTTCTTC.

The chain couples TRBV13 to TRBJ2-1, with 12 bases aligning to TRBD2. This CDR3 region has 16 residues. The ends lost 4 bases at V and 3 bases at J; junction bases unmatched: 4. The germline gives CDR1 PRHDT, CDR2 FYEKMQ (reference sequence). Here the CDR3 DNA reads TGTGCCAGCAGCTCCGGGACTAGCGGGCACTACAATGAGCAGTTCTTC. It translates to CASSSGTSGHYNEQFF.

The chain links TRBV19 to TRBJ2-1, with D tentatively TRBD1 (7 bases). V dropped 8 bases and J dropped 3 bases, with 14 bases sitting between them. Germline loops: CDR1 LNHDA, CDR2 SQIVND (reference sequence). CDR3 length equals 14 residues. The CDR3 protein is CASSPGGYYNEQFF. The DNA for the CDR3 is TGTGCCAGTTCCCCAGGGGGGTACTACAATGAGCAGTTCTTC.

The CDR3 DNA reads TGTGCCAGCAGTTTTCAAGCCCCGGGACAGGGGAGCTACGAGCAGTACTTC. It codes for CASSFQAPGQGSYEQYF. The chain is built from TRBV28 and TRBJ2-7; the match to TRBD1 covers 10 bases. Germline values: CDR1 MDHEN, CDR2 SYDVKM. This CDR3 has 17 amino acids. With 3 bases clipped from V and 3 bases from J, the junction kept 11 bases outside the gene matches.

The genes are TRBV20-1 and TRBJ1-2; 7 nucleotides align to TRBD1. V was clipped by 0 bases and J by 2 bases; unmatched bases: 9. In germline, CDR1 is DFQATT, CDR2 SNEGSKA (reference sequence). The CDR3 is 16 amino acids. The CDR3 DNA reads as TGCAGTGCTAGAGATAGGTCAGGGGGTAAAAACTATGGCTACACCTTC. Residues: CSARDRSGGKNYGYTF.

V gene TRBV5-1 combines with J gene TRBJ2-3, with D perhaps matching TRBD1 (6 bases). The germline V gene encodes CDR1 SGHRS and CDR2 YFSETQ. The V gene lost 0 bases and the J gene lost 11 bases, with 13 bases spanning the gap. There are 13 residues in the CDR3. CDR3 region: CASSLGGPEWQYF. Here the CDR3 DNA reads TGCGCCAGCAGCTTGGGGGGGCCTGAGTGGCAGTATTTT.

The chain links TRBV5-1 to TRBJ1-1, with D possibly TRBD1 on 5 matching bases. Trimming shortened V by 3 bases and J by 1 base, and 10 bases separated the two germline ends. The CDR3 has 14 amino acids. CDR1 SGHRS and CDR2 YFSETQ come from the germline V gene. CDR3 sequence: CASSSPTANTEAFF. The CDR3 DNA is TGCGCCAGCAGCTCTCCGACAGCGAACACTGAAGCTTTCTTT. Looking up the rest from reference TRBV5-1 and TRBJ1-1 gives the full variable domain: KAGVTQTPRYLIKTRGQQVTLSCSPISGHRSVSWYQQTPGQGLQFLFEYFSETQRNKGNFPGRFSGRQFSNSRSEMNVSTLELGDSALYLCASSSPTANTEAFFGQGTRLTVV.

The chain carries TRBV3-1 and TRBJ2-2; maybe TRBD2 (5 bases). Germline assignment: CDR1 LGHDT and CDR2 YNNKEL (reference sequence). The V end was cut by 0 bases, the J end by 0 bases, with 17 bases between. This CDR3 has 19 amino acids. This CDR3 reads CASSQDRISALTNTGELFF. The CDR3 DNA reads TGTGCCAGCAGCCAAGATCGTATTAGCGCGCTTACGAACACCGGGGAGCTGTTTTTT.

Here the CDR3 reads CASGPDWSSYNEQFF. The CDR3 DNA follows: TGCGCCAGCGGCCCGGACTGGAGCTCCTACAATGAGCAGTTCTTC. The rearrangement uses TRBV5-1 and TRBJ2-1; D is possibly TRBD2 (5 bases). The CDR3 runs 15 residues. The germline V gene has CDR1 SGHRS and CDR2 YFSETQ. V lost 7 bases and J 0 bases, leaving 14 bases between the germline ends.

This rearrangement joins TRBV27 to TRBJ1-1; tentative D call: TRBD1 (6 bases). The CDR3 is 11 amino acids. Trimming stripped 8 bases from V and 9 bases from J, with 13 bases between. Germline CDR1 reads MNHEY; CDR2 reads SMNVEV (reference sequence). The CDR3 sequence is CASLRGPQAFF. For the CDR3, the DNA is TGTGCCAGCCTGCGGGGGCCGCAAGCTTTCTTT.

The V gene is TRBV6-5, the J gene TRBJ1-2; D is unclear. This CDR3 contains 11 residues. Germline V gene sequence: CDR1 MNHEY, CDR2 SVGAGI. Trimming removed 8 bases from V and 6 bases from J, with 10 bases in between. CDR3 in DNA: TGTGCCAGCGTCGGGTTGGATGGCTACACCTTC. This translates into CASVGLDGYTF.

The V and J genes are TRBV4-1 and TRBJ2-3; tentative D call: TRBD1 (5 bases). This CDR3 is built from 15 residues. V gave up 0 bases and J gave up 0 bases, with 7 bases separating them. Germline values: CDR1 MGHRA, CDR2 YSYEKL. The CDR3 protein is CASSQDRASTDTQYF. The CDR3, as DNA: TGCGCCAGCAGCCAAGACAGGGCTAGCACAGATACGCAGTATTTT.

The V and J genes are TRBV7-9 and TRBJ2-7, with a possible D match to TRBD2 (6 bases). V was clipped by 2 bases and J by 3 bases, with 14 bases between them. Germline V gene lookup returns CDR1 SEHNR and CDR2 FQNEAQ (reference sequence). This CDR3 has 15 amino acids. In DNA form, the CDR3 reads TGTGCCAGCAGCTTACCGGCGGGGTCCCTCTACGAGCAGTACTTC. Translation gives CASSLPAGSLYEQYF.

In this sample, this clonotype turned up once. V is TRBV20-1 and J is TRBJ2-2; D gene ambiguous. V shed 3 bases and J shed 6 bases, with 17 bases lying between them. CDR1 is DFQATT, CDR2 SNEGSKA, per germline (reference sequence). The CDR3 sequence is 15 residues long. CDR3 residues: CSARGYGGLPGELFF. In DNA, the CDR3 is TGCAGTGCTAGGGGGTATGGTGGCTTACCCGGGGAGCTGTTTTTT.

The chain uses TRBV9 and TRBJ2-1; 7 bases map to TRBD1. The CDR3 runs to 17 residues. V lost 0 bases, J lost 1 base, and 7 bases stayed unmatched. From germline, CDR1 is SGDLS and CDR2 YYNGEE. The CDR3 region has the DNA TGTGCCAGCAGCGTAGGATTCGGCAGGGGGTCCTACAATGAGCAGTTCTTC. It codes for CASSVGFGRGSYNEQFF.

The chain recombines TRBV27 with TRBJ2-7; 10 positions match TRBD1. V trimming: 2 bases; J trimming: 4 bases; junction bases outside the gene matches: 2. This CDR3 region has 14 residues. Germline CDR1 MNHEY, CDR2 SMNVEV (reference sequence). For the CDR3, the DNA is TGTGCCAGCAGTTTAAGGACAGGGGGTTACGAGCAGTACTTC. Residues: CASSLRTGGYEQYF.

Comments on this clonotype: An end of the junction does not agree with germline; a read error may underlie this. This sequence joins TRBV7-9 and TRBJ2-3; weak D call: TRBD1 (6 bases). Per germline, CDR1 SEHNR and CDR2 FQNEAQ (reference sequence). The CDR3 spans 12 residues. The CDR3, as DNA: TGTGCCAGCAGCTTTGAAGGGACCCCAGGGGATTTT. This sequence encodes CASSFEGTPGDF.

The chain uses TRBV7-3 and TRBJ2-7; D is possibly TRBD2 (5 bases). The CDR3 is 13 residues long. Germline V gene data show CDR1 as SGHTA and CDR2 as FQGTGA. V was trimmed by 5 bases and J by 2 bases, leaving 10 bases between them. The CDR3 spells CASSPPRAYEQYV. The CDR3 nucleotides are TGTGCCAGCAGCCCGCCGCGGGCCTACGAGCAGTACGTC.

The chain couples TRBV5-6 to TRBJ1-2, with D uncertain. Germline V gives CDR1 SGHDT, CDR2 YYEEEE. The length of the CDR3 is 14 residues. Trimming shortened V by 6 bases and J by 8 bases, and 20 bases separated the two germline ends. This CDR3 is CASIGPSKSDGYTF. CDR3 nucleotides: TGTGCCAGCATCGGACCGTCTAAGAGCGACGGCTACACCTTC.

This chain links TRBV7-2 with TRBJ2-1; maybe TRBD1 (5 bases). CDR1 and CDR2 from the germline V gene are SGHTA and FQGNSA. V dropped 5 bases and J dropped 7 bases, with 15 bases sitting between them. This CDR3 is 14 amino acids long. CDR3 bases: TGTGCCAGCAGCCTAGTTGGGGCAGGGAATGAGCAGTTCTTC. Protein product: CASSLVGAGNEQFF.

The rearrangement joins TRBV18 to TRBJ2-7; no firm D call. The germline CDR1 and CDR2 sequences are KGHSH and LQKENI. The CDR3 sequence is 14 residues long. Trimming left V 2 bases short and J 2 bases short, with 10 bases between. CDR3 in amino acids: CASSPNNSPYEQYV. The CDR3 DNA sequence: TGTGCCAGCTCACCAAATAACAGTCCCTACGAGCAGTACGTC.

The V call is TRBV29-1, the J call TRBJ2-7, with D possibly being TRBD1 (6 bases). Germline V gene sequence: CDR1 SQVTM, CDR2 ANQGSEA. V was clipped by 0 bases and J by 3 bases, with 15 bases between them. The CDR3 runs to 15 residues. DNA for the CDR3: TGCAGCGTTGAAGACGTGGGGACACAGAGCTACGAGCAGTACTTC. Translation: CSVEDVGTQSYEQYF.

The chain is built from TRBV24-1 and TRBJ2-1; 9 nucleotides agree with TRBD1. This CDR3 contains 15 residues. Germline trimming cut 3 bases from V and 4 bases from J; bases unmatched to any gene: 3. Germline CDR1 reads KGHDR; CDR2 reads SFDVKD. In DNA, the CDR3 is TGTGCCACCAGTGATCCGGGACAGGGATACAATGAGCAGTTCTTC. It specifies CATSDPGQGYNEQFF.

This clonotype was detected once. The chain employs TRBV13 and TRBJ2-2; 7 nucleotides line up with TRBD1. V dropped 1 base and J dropped 0; count of bases not matched to a gene: 2. The CDR3 sequence is 16 residues long. From germline, CDR1 is PRHDT and CDR2 FYEKMQ (reference sequence). The CDR3 is CASSLEGTANTGELFF. Here the CDR3 DNA reads TGTGCCAGCAGCTTAGAGGGGACAGCGAACACCGGGGAGCTGTTTTTT.

V usage is TRBV9 and J usage is TRBJ2-3; D is undetermined. Germline CDR1 reads SGDLS; CDR2 reads YYNGEE. V lost 4 bases and J lost 0, with 15 bases in between. The length of the CDR3 is 16 residues. This chain's CDR3 is CASSQQAGRSTDTQYF. CDR3 DNA sequence: TGTGCCAGCAGCCAGCAGGCCGGTAGGAGCACAGATACGCAGTATTTT. Full variable domain (remainder filled in from reference TRBV9 and TRBJ2-3): DSGVTQTPKHLITATGQRVTLRCSPRSGDLSVYWYQQSLDQGLQFLIQYYNGEERAKGNILERFSAQQFPDLHSELNLSSLELGDSALYFCASSQQAGRSTDTQYFGPGTRLTVL.

The chain recombines TRBV19 with TRBJ2-1; D gene uncertain. With 1 base removed from V and 6 bases from J, the gap between germline ends came to 7 bases. CDR3 length equals 13 residues. CDR1 and CDR2 (germline): LNHDA, SQIVND (reference sequence). CDR3 coding DNA: TGTGCCAGTAGTATAGGGGGTGCCAATGAGCAGTTCTTC. It specifies CASSIGGANEQFF.

This rearrangement joins TRBV7-9 to TRBJ2-7; unclear D gene. V was clipped by 6 bases and J by 4 bases, with 10 bases between them. The germline CDR1 and CDR2 sequences are SEHNR and FQNEAQ (reference sequence). This CDR3 contains 12 residues. This CDR3 reads CASSSQKYEQYF. The CDR3 DNA reads as TGTGCCAGCAGTTCCCAGAAGTACGAGCAGTACTTC.